Below, 30 T cell receptor beta chains from the same sample are listed, as sequenced in a study of blood T cell repertoires in COVID-19. Data came from immunoSEQ multiplex PCR; TCRdb stores just in-frame clones and leaves some out. The data hold roughly 180,000 clones, with 82% observed a single time. Specimen: peripheral blood. These TCRs come from a woman of 80 years or more with active or convalescent COVID-19.

This clone was observed a handful of times. The CDR3: CASSQDVLGYTF. The CDR3 nucleotides read TGTGCCAGCAGCCAAGATGTTCTGGGCTACACCTTC. The chain employs TRBV3-1 (or the pseudogene TRBV3-2) and TRBJ1-2; no firm D call. Trimming removed 0 bases from V and 8 bases from J, with 7 bases in between. Germline V gene data show CDR1 as LGHDT and CDR2 as YNNKEL (reference sequence). This CDR3 contains 12 residues.

This clone was detected only a few times. The gene calls are TRBV15 and TRBJ2-1, with TRBD2 as a possible D gene (5 bases). V lost 1 base and J 4 bases, leaving 14 bases between the germline ends. The CDR3 sequence is 16 residues long. CDR1 LNHNV and CDR2 YYDKDF come from the germline V gene (reference sequence). CDR3 in DNA: TGTGCCACCAGCAGAGCTCTAGGACTTAGGTACAATGAGCAGTTCTTC. Its protein product is CATSRALGLRYNEQFF.

The chain couples TRBV7-8 to TRBJ1-2, with 8 bases fitting TRBD1. Germline V lookup: CDR1 SGHVS, CDR2 FQNEAQ. The CDR3 consists of 16 residues. Trimming took 0 bases from V and 8 from J; bases not matched to a gene: 11. CDR3 amino acids: CASSLAQWTGRSGYTF. As DNA, the CDR3 is TGTGCCAGCAGCTTAGCCCAATGGACAGGGAGGAGCGGCTACACCTTC.

V is TRBV25-1 and J is TRBJ1-2; TRBD1 agrees at 9 bases. CDR3 length: 14 residues. V gave up 5 bases and J gave up 6 bases; unmatched junction bases: 7. Germline V lookup: CDR1 MGHDK, CDR2 SYGVNS. The CDR3: CASSSIQGADGYTF. CDR3 bases: TGTGCCAGCAGTAGTATACAGGGGGCGGATGGCTACACCTTC.

DNA for the CDR3: TGCGCCAGCAGCGAACCAGGGGGCACTGAAGCTTTCTTT. This gives the protein CASSEPGGTEAFF. The chain is built from TRBV5-1 and TRBJ1-1; 7 nucleotides align to TRBD1. Looked up from germline, CDR1 is SGHRS and CDR2 is YFSETQ. Losses at the gene ends were 4 bases for V and 4 bases for J; bases not matched to a gene: 4. This CDR3 spans 13 amino acids.

The V gene is TRBV3-1 (or the pseudogene TRBV3-2), the J gene TRBJ1-2, with D maybe TRBD1 (6 bases). With 0 bases removed from V and 0 bases from J, the gap between germline ends came to 8 bases. The CDR3 has 15 residues. Germline loops: CDR1 LGHDT, CDR2 YNNKEL (reference sequence). CDR3 sequence: CASSQEGQPNYGYTF. The CDR3 DNA sequence: TGTGCCAGCAGCCAAGAGGGACAACCTAACTATGGCTACACCTTC.

The chain links TRBV5-4 to TRBJ1-1; no clear D. This CDR3 is 15 amino acids long. The germline V gene encodes CDR1 SGHNT and CDR2 YYREEE (reference sequence). V gave up 0 bases and J gave up 3 bases, with 12 bases separating them. The CDR3 here is CASSLASEIYTEAFF. Written as DNA, the CDR3 is TGTGCCAGCAGCTTGGCCAGCGAGATTTACACTGAAGCTTTCTTT.

The genes are TRBV24-1 and TRBJ1-2; D is ambiguous. From germline, CDR1 is KGHDR and CDR2 SFDVKD. V gave up 2 bases and J gave up 8 bases, with 11 bases separating them. The CDR3 runs 13 residues. CDR3 residues: CATSDSPGRGYTF. The CDR3 DNA reads TGTGCCACCAGTGATTCCCCAGGTCGGGGCTACACCTTC.

The chain employs TRBV6-5 and TRBJ2-7; 8 bases agree with TRBD2. The CDR3 sequence is 14 residues long. CDR1 and CDR2 (germline): MNHEY, SVGAGI. Trimming cost V 2 bases and J 6 bases; bases outside gene matches: 6. The CDR3 protein is CASSYEGLAIEQYF. The CDR3, as DNA: TGTGCCAGCAGTTACGAAGGACTAGCTATCGAGCAGTACTTC.

The chain couples TRBV13 to TRBJ2-7; 10 bases are a match to TRBD2. With 6 bases clipped from V and 6 bases from J, the junction kept 11 bases outside the gene matches. Per germline, CDR1 PRHDT and CDR2 FYEKMQ (reference sequence). This CDR3 spans 15 amino acids. The CDR3 sequence: CASRPSGRADVEQYF. CDR3 nucleotides: TGTGCCAGCAGACCGAGCGGGAGGGCCGATGTCGAGCAGTACTTC.

The chain uses TRBV10-2 and TRBJ2-7, with D possibly matching TRBD1 (5 bases). The CDR3 covers 16 residues. Trimming left V 7 bases short and J 4 bases short, with 23 bases between. CDR1 and CDR2 from the germline V gene are WSHSY and SAAADI. CDR3 amino acids: CASTEGWQGGRYEQYF. As DNA, the CDR3 is TGCGCCAGCACCGAAGGTTGGCAGGGTGGCAGGTACGAGCAGTACTTC.

The chain uses TRBV3-1 (or the pseudogene TRBV3-2) and TRBJ2-1; D not certain. This CDR3 comprises 15 residues. V shed 4 bases and J shed 2 bases, with 12 bases lying between them. Germline-derived CDR1 and CDR2 are LGHDT and YNNKEL (reference sequence). The CDR3 reads CASSPRLPPYNEQFF. As DNA, the CDR3 is TGTGCCAGCAGCCCGCGGCTGCCCCCCTACAATGAGCAGTTCTTC.

The genes are TRBV12-3 or TRBV12-4 and TRBJ2-3; D remains unclear. This CDR3 has 12 amino acids. V was pared by 0 bases and J by 8 bases, with 6 bases between. CDR3 region: CASSLAQVTQYF. CDR3 coding DNA: TGTGCCAGCAGTTTAGCGCAGGTTACGCAGTATTTT.

The chain couples TRBV10-2 to TRBJ1-5; D remains ambiguous. V lost 6 bases, J lost 1 base, and 10 bases lay in between. CDR1 and CDR2 (germline): WSHSY, SAAADI. The CDR3 is 14 amino acids. The CDR3 loop is CASSLTESNQPQHF. CDR3 sequence (DNA): TGCGCCAGCAGCCTAACAGAGAGCAATCAGCCCCAGCATTTT.

A single count supports this clone. The chain couples TRBV5-8 to TRBJ1-5; 10 nucleotides match TRBD1. J gave up 0 bases and V 2 bases, and 2 bases lay outside the gene matches. The CDR3 spans 16 residues. CDR1 is SGHTS, CDR2 YDEGEE, per germline. For the CDR3, the DNA is TGTGCCAGCAGCTTCCGGACAGGGGGTAGCAATCAGCCCCAGCATTTT. Translating gives CASSFRTGGSNQPQHF.

This clone occurred a few times. This chain links TRBV2 with TRBJ1-4; 9 nucleotides line up with TRBD1. The V segment lost 5 bases and the J segment 3 bases; nucleotides outside the gene matches: 7. The CDR3 totals 16 residues. From germline, CDR1 is SNHLY and CDR2 FYNNEI. The CDR3 nucleotides are TGTGCCAGCAGTTCACAGGGGGCGTTCGCTAATGAAAAACTGTTTTTT. It is translated as CASSSQGAFANEKLFF.

This chain joins TRBV7-8 and TRBJ1-2, with D perhaps TRBD1 (5 bases). From germline, CDR1 is SGHVS and CDR2 FQNEAQ. The V and J ends lost 5 bases and 7 bases respectively, with 11 bases between them. CDR3 size: 12 residues. Here the CDR3 reads CASSLQGTGYTF. The CDR3, as DNA: TGTGCCAGCAGCCTGCAGGGTACTGGCTACACCTTC.

The chain joins TRBV7-3 to TRBJ2-1; the match to TRBD2 covers 7 bases. This CDR3 comprises 14 residues. J lost 10 bases, V lost 6 bases, and 12 bases had no gene match. In germline, CDR1 is SGHTA, CDR2 FQGTGA. Here the CDR3 reads CASRDALGGEEQFF. CDR3 DNA sequence: TGTGCCAGCAGAGACGCATTGGGAGGGGAAGAGCAGTTCTTC.

This sequence joins TRBV5-1 and TRBJ2-1, with TRBD2 matching over 10 bases. CDR3 length: 15 amino acids. Looked up from germline, CDR1 is SGHRS and CDR2 is YFSETQ. The junction had 5 bases not matched to a gene; V was cut back by 4 bases and J by 4 bases. The CDR3 loop is CASSNLAGDYNEQFF. CDR3 DNA sequence: TGCGCCAGCAGCAACCTAGCGGGAGATTACAATGAGCAGTTCTTC.

CDR3 protein: CASSAPGQVSGNTIYF. CDR3 DNA sequence: TGTGCCAGCAGCGCTCCGGGACAAGTATCTGGAAACACCATATATTTT. The V and J genes are TRBV5-6 and TRBJ1-3, with D possibly being TRBD1 (6 bases). This CDR3 region has 16 residues. Germline V CDR1 and CDR2: SGHDT, YYEEEE. Trimming took off 4 bases at V and 1 base at J, with 15 bases between the two ends. The whole variable domain, filled in from reference TRBV5-6 and TRBJ1-3, reads DAGVTQSPTHLIKTRGQQVTLRCSPKSGHDTVSWYQQALGQGPQFIFQYYEEEERQRGNFPDRFSGHQFPNYSSELNVNALLLGDSALYLCASSAPGQVSGNTIYFGEGSWLTVV.

The chain carries TRBV6-5 and TRBJ2-5, with D maybe TRBD1 (6 bases). There are 11 residues in the CDR3. V was trimmed by 7 bases and J by 4 bases, leaving 7 bases between them. In germline, CDR1 is MNHEY, CDR2 SVGAGI. The CDR3, as DNA: TGTGCCAGCACAGGGGCAGAGACCCAGTACTTC. Its protein is CASTGAETQYF.

This clone occurred once. The chain is built from TRBV5-1 and TRBJ2-3; a weak D match, TRBD2 (6 bases). The CDR3 has 17 amino acids. Germline CDR1 SGHRS, CDR2 YFSETQ. Trimming left V 2 bases short and J 4 bases short, with 20 bases between. The DNA of the CDR3 is TGCGCCAGCAGCTTTTTTATAAGCTCGGGGGAGGCAGATACGCAGTATTTT. Protein: CASSFFISSGEADTQYF.

The chain is built from TRBV5-4 and TRBJ2-2, with 14 bases matching TRBD2. The J segment lost 5 bases and the V segment lost 5 bases, leaving 8 bases of the junction unmatched. Germline loops: CDR1 SGHNT, CDR2 YYREEE (reference sequence). The CDR3 sequence is 17 residues long. CDR3 protein: CASRGGTSGSRTGELFF. As DNA, the CDR3 is TGTGCCAGCAGGGGGGGGACTAGCGGGAGTCGTACCGGGGAGCTGTTTTTT.

J is TRBJ2-3 and V is TRBV2; the D gene is possibly TRBD2 (6 bases). The CDR3 has 17 residues. CDR1 and CDR2 from the germline V gene are SNHLY and FYNNEI. V was cut by 3 bases and J by 0 bases, with 16 bases left in between. This CDR3 reads CASSDQSGYVSTDTQYF. DNA for the CDR3: TGTGCCAGCAGTGACCAAAGCGGGTATGTGAGCACAGATACGCAGTATTTT.

V is TRBV2 and J is TRBJ1-2; possibly TRBD1 for D (6 bases). Trimming removed 6 bases from V and 8 bases from J, with 16 bases in between. Germline CDR1 and CDR2: SNHLY and FYNNEI. The CDR3 consists of 13 residues. Here the CDR3 DNA reads TGTGCCAGCAGCCTTTACAGGGCGGAAGGCTACACCTTC. It codes for CASSLYRAEGYTF.

DNA for the CDR3: TGTGCCAGCAGTCCACTACCGGGACAGGGAGTGTACAATGAGCAGTTCTTC. The encoded protein is CASSPLPGQGVYNEQFF. The V call is TRBV27, the J call TRBJ2-1, with TRBD1 identical over 9 bases. With 5 bases clipped from V and 4 bases from J, the junction kept 12 bases outside the gene matches. Germline assignment: CDR1 MNHEY and CDR2 SMNVEV (reference sequence). The CDR3 extends over 17 amino acids.

This clone came up once. V usage is TRBV20-1 and J usage is TRBJ1-2, with D possibly being TRBD1 (6 bases). The CDR3 is made up of 14 amino acids. Germline assignment: CDR1 DFQATT and CDR2 SNEGSKA (reference sequence). The V end lost 3 bases, the J end lost 0 bases, and 11 bases lay between the germline ends. CDR3 protein: CSASGRGANYGYTF. CDR3 DNA sequence: TGCAGTGCTAGTGGCAGGGGCGCTAACTATGGCTACACCTTC.

The chain joins TRBV5-1 to TRBJ1-2; D gene uncertain. This CDR3 has 14 amino acids. CDR1 SGHRS and CDR2 YFSETQ come from the germline V gene. Trimming cost V 4 bases and J 2 bases, with 12 bases left between them. CDR3 sequence: CASSPRAENYGYTF. CDR3 DNA sequence: TGCGCCAGCAGCCCGCGGGCCGAGAACTATGGCTACACCTTC. Drawing the rest from reference TRBV5-1 and TRBJ1-2, the complete variable domain is KAGVTQTPRYLIKTRGQQVTLSCSPISGHRSVSWYQQTPGQGLQFLFEYFSETQRNKGNFPGRFSGRQFSNSRSEMNVSTLELGDSALYLCASSPRAENYGYTFGSGTRLTVV.

V usage is TRBV12-3 or TRBV12-4 and J usage is TRBJ2-5; D uncertain. The CDR3 contains 12 residues. Trimming took off 6 bases at V and 5 bases at J, with 10 bases between the two ends. The CDR3 loop is CASSLLRETQYF. The CDR3 DNA reads as TGTGCCAGCAGCCTCCTCCGGGAGACCCAGTACTTC.

The J gene is TRBJ1-1, the V gene TRBV5-1; D possibly corresponds to TRBD1 (6 bases). This CDR3 is built from 15 residues. V dropped 0 bases and J dropped 1 base, with 10 bases sitting between them. Looked up from germline, CDR1 is SGHRS and CDR2 is YFSETQ. DNA of the CDR3: TGCGCCAGCAGCTTGGTCGGCAGGGGGAACACTGAAGCTTTCTTT. As protein: CASSLVGRGNTEAFF.